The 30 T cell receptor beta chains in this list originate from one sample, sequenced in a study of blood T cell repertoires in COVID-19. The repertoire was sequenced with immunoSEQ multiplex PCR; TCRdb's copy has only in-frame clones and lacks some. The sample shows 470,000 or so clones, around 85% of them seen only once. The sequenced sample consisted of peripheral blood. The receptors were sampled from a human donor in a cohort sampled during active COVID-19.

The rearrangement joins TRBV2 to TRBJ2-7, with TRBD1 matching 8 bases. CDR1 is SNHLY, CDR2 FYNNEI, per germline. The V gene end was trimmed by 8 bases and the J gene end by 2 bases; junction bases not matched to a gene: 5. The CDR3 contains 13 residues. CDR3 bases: TGTGCCAGCTCGGGGACAGGCCCCTACGAGCAGTACTTC. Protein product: CASSGTGPYEQYF.

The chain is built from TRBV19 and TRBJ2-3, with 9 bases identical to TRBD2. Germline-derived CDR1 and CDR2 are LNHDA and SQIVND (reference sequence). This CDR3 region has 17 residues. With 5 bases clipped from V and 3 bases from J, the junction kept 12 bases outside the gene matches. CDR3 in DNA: TGTGCCAGTAGTCCATCTCTAGCGGGATGGGTTACAGATACGCAGTATTTT. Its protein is CASSPSLAGWVTDTQYF.

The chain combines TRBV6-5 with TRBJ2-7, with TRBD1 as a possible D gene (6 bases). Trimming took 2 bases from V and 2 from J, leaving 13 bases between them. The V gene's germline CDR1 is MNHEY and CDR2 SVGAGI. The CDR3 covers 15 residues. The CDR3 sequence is CASSYDRQAAYEQYF. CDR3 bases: TGTGCCAGCAGTTACGATAGACAGGCCGCCTACGAGCAGTACTTC.

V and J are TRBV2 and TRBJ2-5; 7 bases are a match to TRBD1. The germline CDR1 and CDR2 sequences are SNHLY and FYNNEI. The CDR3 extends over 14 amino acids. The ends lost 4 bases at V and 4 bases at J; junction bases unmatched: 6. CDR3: CASSATGVGETQYF. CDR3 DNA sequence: TGTGCCAGCAGTGCTACAGGGGTGGGAGAGACCCAGTACTTC.

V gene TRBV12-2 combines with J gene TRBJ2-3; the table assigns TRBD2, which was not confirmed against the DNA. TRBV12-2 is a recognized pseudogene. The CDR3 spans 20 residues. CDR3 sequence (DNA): TGTGCAAGTCGCTTAGAAGATCCTTGGGGACTAGCGGGAGTGGCAGATACGCAGTATTTT. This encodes CASRLEDPWGLAGVADTQYF.

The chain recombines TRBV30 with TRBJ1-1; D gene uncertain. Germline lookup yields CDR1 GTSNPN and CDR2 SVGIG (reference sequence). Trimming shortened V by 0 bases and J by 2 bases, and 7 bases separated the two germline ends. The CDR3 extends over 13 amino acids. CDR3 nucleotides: TGTGCCTGGAGTGTTTCGAGAAACACTGAAGCTTTCTTT. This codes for CAWSVSRNTEAFF.

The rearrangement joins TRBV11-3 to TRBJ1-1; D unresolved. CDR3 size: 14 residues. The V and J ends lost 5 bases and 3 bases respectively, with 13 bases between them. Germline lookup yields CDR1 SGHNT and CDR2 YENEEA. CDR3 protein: CASSSQPGDTEAFF. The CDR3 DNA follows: TGTGCCAGCAGCAGCCAACCGGGAGACACTGAAGCTTTCTTT.

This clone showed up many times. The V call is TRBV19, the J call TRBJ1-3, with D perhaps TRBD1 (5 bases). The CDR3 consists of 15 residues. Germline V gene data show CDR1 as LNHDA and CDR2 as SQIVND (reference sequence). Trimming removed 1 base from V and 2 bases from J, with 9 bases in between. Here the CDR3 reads CASSIGAGPGNTIYF. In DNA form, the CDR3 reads TGTGCCAGTAGTATAGGGGCAGGGCCTGGAAACACCATATATTTT.

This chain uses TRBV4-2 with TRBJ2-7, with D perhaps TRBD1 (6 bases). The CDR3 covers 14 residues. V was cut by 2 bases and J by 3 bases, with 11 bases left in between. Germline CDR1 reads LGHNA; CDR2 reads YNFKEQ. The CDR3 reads CASSQQKGGYEQYF. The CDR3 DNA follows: TGTGCCAGCAGCCAACAGAAAGGGGGCTACGAGCAGTACTTC.

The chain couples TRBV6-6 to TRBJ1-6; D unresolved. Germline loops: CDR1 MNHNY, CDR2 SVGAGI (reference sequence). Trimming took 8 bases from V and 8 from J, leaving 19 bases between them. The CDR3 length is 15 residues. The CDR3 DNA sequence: TGTGCCAGCGGGGATGGGAGGTTACTCCATTCACCCCTCCACTTT. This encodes CASGDGRLLHSPLHF.

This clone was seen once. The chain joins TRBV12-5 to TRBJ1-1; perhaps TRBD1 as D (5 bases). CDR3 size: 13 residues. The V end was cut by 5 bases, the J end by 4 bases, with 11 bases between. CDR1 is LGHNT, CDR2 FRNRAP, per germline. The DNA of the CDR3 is TGTGCTAGTGGTCGAAGGGGTTTCACTGAAGCTTTCTTT. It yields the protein CASGRRGFTEAFF.

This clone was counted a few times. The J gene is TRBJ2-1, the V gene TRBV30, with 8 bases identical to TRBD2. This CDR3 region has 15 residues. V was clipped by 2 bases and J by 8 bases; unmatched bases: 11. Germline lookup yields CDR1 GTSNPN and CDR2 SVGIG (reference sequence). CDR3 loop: CAWSRSFGRVDEQFF. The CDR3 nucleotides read TGTGCCTGGAGTAGATCTTTCGGGAGGGTCGATGAGCAGTTCTTC.

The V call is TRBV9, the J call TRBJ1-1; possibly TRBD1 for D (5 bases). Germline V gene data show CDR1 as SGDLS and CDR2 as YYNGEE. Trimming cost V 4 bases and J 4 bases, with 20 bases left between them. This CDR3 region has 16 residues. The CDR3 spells CASSFLPGPGGTEAFF. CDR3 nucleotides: TGTGCCAGCAGCTTCTTACCCGGACCCGGGGGCACTGAAGCTTTCTTT. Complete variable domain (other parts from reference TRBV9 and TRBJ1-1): DSGVTQTPKHLITATGQRVTLRCSPRSGDLSVYWYQQSLDQGLQFLIQYYNGEERAKGNILERFSAQQFPDLHSELNLSSLELGDSALYFCASSFLPGPGGTEAFFGQGTRLTVV.

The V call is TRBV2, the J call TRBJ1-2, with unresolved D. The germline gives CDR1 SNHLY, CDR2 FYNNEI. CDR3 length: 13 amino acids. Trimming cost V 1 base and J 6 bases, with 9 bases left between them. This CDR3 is CASSEGLADGYTF. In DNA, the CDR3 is TGTGCCAGCAGTGAAGGGCTCGCGGATGGCTACACCTTC.

The chain's CDR3 is CSAGLTANTGELFF. The CDR3 bases are TGCAGCGCCGGCCTGACAGCGAACACCGGGGAGCTGTTTTTT. The rearrangement links TRBV29-1 to TRBJ2-2; possibly TRBD1 for D (5 bases). V was pared by 7 bases and J by 0 bases, with 12 bases between. CDR1 SQVTM and CDR2 ANQGSEA come from the germline V gene. This CDR3 region has 14 residues.

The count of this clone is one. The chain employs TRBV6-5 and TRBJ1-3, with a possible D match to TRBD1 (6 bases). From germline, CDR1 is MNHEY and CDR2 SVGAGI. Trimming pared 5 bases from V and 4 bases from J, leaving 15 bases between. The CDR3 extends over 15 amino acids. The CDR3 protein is CASSRQALGGNTIYF. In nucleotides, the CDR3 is TGTGCCAGCAGTCGACAGGCACTGGGGGGAAACACCATATATTTT.

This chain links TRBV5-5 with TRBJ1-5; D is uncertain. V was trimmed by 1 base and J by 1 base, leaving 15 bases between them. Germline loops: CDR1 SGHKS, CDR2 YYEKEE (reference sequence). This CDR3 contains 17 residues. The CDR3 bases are TGTGCCAGCAGCTTGTGGCGAGGAGACCCAAGCAATCAGCCCCAGCATTTT. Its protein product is CASSLWRGDPSNQPQHF.

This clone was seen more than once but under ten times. The CDR3: CASSLRTGDEKLFF. CDR3 nucleotide sequence: TGTGCCAGCAGCTTAAGGACAGGGGATGAAAAACTGTTTTTT. The V and J genes are TRBV7-9 and TRBJ1-4, with 9 bases identical to TRBD1. V was clipped by 2 bases and J by 6 bases; unmatched bases: 1. The length of the CDR3 is 14 residues. The germline CDR1 and CDR2 sequences are SEHNR and FQNEAQ (reference sequence).

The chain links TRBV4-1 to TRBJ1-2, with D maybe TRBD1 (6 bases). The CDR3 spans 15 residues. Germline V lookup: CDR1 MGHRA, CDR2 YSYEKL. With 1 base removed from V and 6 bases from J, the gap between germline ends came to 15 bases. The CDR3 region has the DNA TGCGCCAGCAGCCAAGCCTTTGGGGGGGGGCATGGCTACACCTTC. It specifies CASSQAFGGGHGYTF.

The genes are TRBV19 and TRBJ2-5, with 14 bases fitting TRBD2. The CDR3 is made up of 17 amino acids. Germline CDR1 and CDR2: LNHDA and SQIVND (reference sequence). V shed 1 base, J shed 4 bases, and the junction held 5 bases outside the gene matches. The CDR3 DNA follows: TGTGCCAGTAGTATAGTCGAGGGACTAGCGGGAGCAGAGACCCAGTACTTC. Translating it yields CASSIVEGLAGAETQYF.

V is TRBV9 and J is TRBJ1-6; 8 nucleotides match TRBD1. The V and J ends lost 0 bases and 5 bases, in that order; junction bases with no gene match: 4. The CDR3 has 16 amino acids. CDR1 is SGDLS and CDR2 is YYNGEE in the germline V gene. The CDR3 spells CASSVGTGPHNSPLHF. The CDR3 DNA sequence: TGTGCCAGCAGCGTAGGGACAGGGCCTCATAATTCACCCCTCCACTTT.

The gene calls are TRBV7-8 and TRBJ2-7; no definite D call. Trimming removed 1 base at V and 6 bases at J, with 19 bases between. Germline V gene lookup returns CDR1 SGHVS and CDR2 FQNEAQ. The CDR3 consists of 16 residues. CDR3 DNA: TGTGCCAGCAGCTTAGGGGCCAGGCAAGTATTTAGCGAGCAGTACTTC. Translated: CASSLGARQVFSEQYF.

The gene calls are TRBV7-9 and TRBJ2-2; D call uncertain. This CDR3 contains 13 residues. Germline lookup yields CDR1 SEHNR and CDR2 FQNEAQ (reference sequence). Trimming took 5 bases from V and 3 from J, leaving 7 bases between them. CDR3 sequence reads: CASSLFDTGELFF. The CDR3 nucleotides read TGTGCCAGCAGCCTTTTTGACACCGGGGAGCTGTTTTTT.

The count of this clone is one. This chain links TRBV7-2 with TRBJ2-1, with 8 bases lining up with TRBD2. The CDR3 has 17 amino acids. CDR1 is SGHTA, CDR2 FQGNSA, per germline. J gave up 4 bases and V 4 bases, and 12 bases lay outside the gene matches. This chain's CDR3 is CASSSAKTGGPYNEQFF. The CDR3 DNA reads TGTGCCAGCAGCTCCGCCAAAACGGGAGGGCCGTACAATGAGCAGTTCTTC. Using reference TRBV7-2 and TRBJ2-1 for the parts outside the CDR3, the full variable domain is GAGVSQSPSNKVTEKGKDVELRCDPISGHTALYWYRQSLGQGLEFLIYFQGNSAPDKSGLPSDRFSAERTGGSVSTLTIQRTQQEDSAVYLCASSSAKTGGPYNEQFFGPGTRLTVL.

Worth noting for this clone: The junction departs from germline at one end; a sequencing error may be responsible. CDR3 bases: TGTGCCAGCAGCTCCCCGGGTCCCTCCCACGAGCAGTACTTC. Its translation is CASSSPGPSHEQYF. The chain uses TRBV9 and TRBJ2-7; D remains ambiguous. This CDR3 comprises 14 residues. Germline CDR1 reads SGDLS; CDR2 reads YYNGEE. The complete variable domain, with remaining parts taken from reference TRBV9 and TRBJ2-7, reads DSGVTQTPKHLITATGQRVTLRCSPRSGDLSVYWYQQSLDQGLQFLIQYYNGEERAKGNILERFSAQQFPDLHSELNLSSLELGDSALYFCASSSPGPSHEQYFGPGTRLTVT.

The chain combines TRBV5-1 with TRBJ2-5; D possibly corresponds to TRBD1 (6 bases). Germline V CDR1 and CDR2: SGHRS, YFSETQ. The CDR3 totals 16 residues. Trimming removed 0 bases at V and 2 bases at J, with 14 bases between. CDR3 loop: CASSLAVRGSQETQYF. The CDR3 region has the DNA TGCGCCAGCAGCTTGGCCGTGAGGGGGTCACAAGAGACCCAGTACTTC.

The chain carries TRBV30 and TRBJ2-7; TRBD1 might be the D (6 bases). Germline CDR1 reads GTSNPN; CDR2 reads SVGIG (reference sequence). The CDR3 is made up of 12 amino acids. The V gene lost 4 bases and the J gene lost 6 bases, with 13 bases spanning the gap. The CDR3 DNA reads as TGTGCCTGGATCCTCAGGGGAAGCGAGCAGTACTTC. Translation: CAWILRGSEQYF.

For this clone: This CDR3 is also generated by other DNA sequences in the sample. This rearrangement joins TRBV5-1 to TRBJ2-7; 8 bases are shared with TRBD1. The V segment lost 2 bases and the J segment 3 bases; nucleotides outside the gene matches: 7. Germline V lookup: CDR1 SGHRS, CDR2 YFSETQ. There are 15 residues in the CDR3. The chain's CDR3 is CASSLGQGGGYEQYF. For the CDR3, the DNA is TGCGCCAGCAGCTTAGGACAGGGCGGTGGCTACGAGCAGTACTTC.

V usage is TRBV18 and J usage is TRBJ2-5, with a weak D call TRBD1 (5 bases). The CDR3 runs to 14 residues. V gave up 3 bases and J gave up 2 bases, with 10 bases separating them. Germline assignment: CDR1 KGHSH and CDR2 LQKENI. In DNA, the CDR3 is TGTGCCAGCTCACCCCAGGGTTGGCAAGAGACCCAGTACTTC. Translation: CASSPQGWQETQYF.

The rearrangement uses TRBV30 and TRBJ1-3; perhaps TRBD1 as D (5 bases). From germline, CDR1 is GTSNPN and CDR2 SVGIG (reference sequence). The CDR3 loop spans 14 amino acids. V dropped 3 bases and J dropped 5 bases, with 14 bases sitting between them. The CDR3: CAWSSWGGRNTIYF. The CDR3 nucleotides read TGTGCCTGGAGCTCTTGGGGGGGGAGAAACACCATATATTTT.